Listed here is a single TCR beta chain. This clonotype came up many times. The specificity of this receptor is unknown. No per-base quality is available; no much larger clone lies one base away. These data come from a study of T cells in Graves' hyperthyroidism and ophthalmopathy (dated by TCRdb to between 2019 and 2020). For context, the study as a whole: Peripheral blood was collected at initial diagnosis, before any treatment. A discovery cohort of approximately 100 patients, roughly 43 with Graves' ophthalmopathy and about 58 with stable Graves' hyperthyroidism, was used to find distinguishing TCR V-J signatures. Whether ophthalmopathy could be predicted prospectively was tested in an independent validation cohort made up of under 20 hyperthyroidism patients plus 17 patients who later progressed to ophthalmopathy. For training and testing, the approximately 92 patients in the discovery cohort were randomly divided in a 7:3 ratio. The study also compared thyroid tissue and blood T-cell repertoires from roughly 6 Graves' hyperthyroidism patients. Once sampling was done, hyperthyroidism patients were given methimazole at a starting dose of 30 mg daily, whereas ophthalmopathy patients were given high-dose intravenous methylprednisolone. The paper reports TCR Vbeta CDR3 sequencing of 135 peripheral blood samples: under 45 ophthalmopathy, fewer than 80 hyperthyroidism and 17 progressor patients.

The TCR beta CDR3 regions were amplified from the RNA transcripts. The TCR CDR3 was subjected to a first round of RT-PCR using the HTBI primer set and the Qiagen OneStep RT-PCR kit. Libraries were constructed in a second round of multiplex PCR, after which size selection and purification were performed. The libraries were sequenced on an Illumina HiSeq2000 using paired-end 100 bp reads. The source study handled its data this way. Raw data were processed with SOAPnuke, discarding reads with adapters, uncalled bases, mean Phred below 15, or no exact constant-primer or identifier match. High-quality paired reads were merged using COPE v1.2.5, and each unique nucleotide sequence was defined as a clonotype. MiTCR v1.1 was used to align the clonotypes against IMGT TRBV, TRBD and TRBJ reference segments. Only V-J combinations with frequency above 0.0001, covering 99% to 99.2% of repertoires, were analysed. The TCS score was defined as F50 (clonal expansion) divided by E x V (chaos), with BLOSUM62-based TCRdist calculated between CDR3 peptides within each V-J. Welch's t-statistics and random forest reduced 500 to 650 V-J features to 13, which were used in a naive Bayes classifier (R e1071). The Morisita-Horn index was used to measure how similar the thyroid and blood repertoires were. TCRdb reanalyzed the raw reads on its own, using fastp at Q25 for trimming and MiXCR for clone calling, and kept in-frame beta chains. Records with the same CDR3 protein are collapsed into one entry carrying the most frequent genes and DNA. TCRdb assigned the V and J calls; the authors' analysis was not used. Present in this sample are 35,000 to 45,000 distinct CDR3 sequences, 50% to 55% of which were seen just once. The ten biggest clones cover about a sixth of the sample.

General study outcomes and caveats: Ophthalmopathy was separated from stable hyperthyroidism by a 13 V-J signature model, with around 88% sensitivity and approximately 81% specificity obtained in cross-validation and 80%/75% obtained in testing. No statistical method was used to fix the sample size in advance, and group allocation was not hidden from the investigators. Blood samples also contained most of the expanded thyroid clonotypes (frequency above 0.001), which suggests that blood repertoires may reflect thyroid immune responses. In validation, the model predicted progression to ophthalmopathy with 65% to 71% sensitivity and roughly 75% specificity, a median of 6.5 months before onset.

Ophthalmopathy patients had moderately to severely active disease, with a Clinical Activity Score of 3 or more, a NOSPECS grade of 4 or more, and a disease duration of less than 3 months. The study excluded patients with uncontrolled infections, other autoimmune diseases, pregnancy or lactation. Clinical symptoms, serum thyroxine and TRAb, thyroid ultrasound, and orbital computed tomography formed the basis for the diagnoses. PBMCs were isolated from 10 ml of fresh peripheral blood by Ficoll-Paque density gradient centrifugation. Total RNA was extracted with Trizol reagent, and quality was checked on an Agilent 2100 Bioanalyzer. From the cysteine through the phenylalanine, the CDR3 covers 16 amino acids. Just CDR3 DNA is preserved here, 48 bases in frame from base 1. The V and J ends are trimmed by 3 bases and 6 bases, leaving 20 bases between them. For CDR1 and CDR2, the germline V gene lists MNHNS and SASEGT.

This receptor was identified in a man aged 35-49 years with Graves' ophthalmopathy. The rearranged segments are TRBV6-1 and TRBJ1-1, with a weak D call of TRBD1 (5 bases match). Sequenced sample: blood. The CDR3 here reads CASSDHRTTFDAEAFF. The DNA is TGTGCCAGCAGTGATCATCGGACAACATTTGATGCTGAAGCTTTCTTT.